What follows describes a single TCR beta chain. The record originates from a study of cytomegalovirus exposure and HLA in healthy donors. V was pared by 7 bases and J by 1 base, with 8 bases between. CDR3 size: 13 residues. The germline gives CDR1 WNHNN, CDR2 SYGVQD (reference sequence). Generated by immunoSEQ multiplex PCR, the TCRdb table keeps only in-frame clones and is missing some. The sample lists 250,000 to 350,000 clones; 88% were seen once. The chain links TRBV10-1 to TRBJ1-5, with D maybe TRBD1 (5 bases). This clonotype originated in a woman younger than 35 in good health and CMV-seronegative. The sample was PBMCs. The CDR3 DNA reads TGCGCCAGCAATCCAGGGAGCAATCAGCCCCAGCATTTT. Residues: CASNPGSNQPQHF.